This TCR beta chain was retrieved from a study of CD8+ T cells in alopecia areata. About the research overall: Treated individuals took tofacitinib by mouth, 5 to 10 mg twice daily.

Overall study findings and caveats: Amid tofacitinib therapy, many expanded lesional clones stayed present in scalp and blood. Lesional scalp displayed greater clonality than normal scalp, most notably in alopecia totalis/universalis.

For this clone: The antigen is unknown.

After isolation, RNA underwent reverse transcription to generate cDNA as the sequencing template. Clones were sequenced by immunoSEQ multiplex PCR, and TCRdb holds only the in-frame ones, with some missing. The sample records roughly 190,000 clones, roughly 60% being singletons. In germline, CDR1 is SGDLS, CDR2 YYNGEE. V lost 2 bases to trimming and J lost 0 bases, with 6 bases between them. The CDR3 totals 14 residues. The treatment: oral pan-JAK inhibitor, 5-10 mg twice daily. This receptor was identified in a human donor with alopecia areata. Material: CD4+ T cells sorted from blood, obtained at week 24, from a patient treated with tofacitinib. The chain has TRBV9 and TRBJ1-3, with D perhaps matching TRBD1 (5 bases). The chain's CDR3 is CASSVDTSGNTIYF. The CDR3 nucleotides read TGTGCCAGCAGCGTGGACACCTCTGGAAACACCATATATTTT.